This TCR beta chain stems from a study of blood T cell repertoires in COVID-19. The data were produced by immunoSEQ multiplex PCR, yet TCRdb's version contains in-frame clones alone and is incomplete. The table has over 350,000 clones, 85% to 90% seen once. The CDR3 runs to 15 residues. CDR1 and CDR2 from the germline V gene are LGHDT and YNNKEL (reference sequence). Trimming pared 7 bases from V and 3 bases from J, leaving 16 bases between. The receptor was derived from a young woman with acute COVID-19. V is TRBV3-1 (or the pseudogene TRBV3-2) and J is TRBJ1-3; a weak D match, TRBD1 (6 bases). The material sequenced was PBMCs or T cells enriched from blood (not recorded which). In DNA form, the CDR3 reads TGTGCCAGCAACTCCAGGGGCGCAGTTGGAAACACCATATATTTT. Protein product: CASNSRGAVGNTIYF.